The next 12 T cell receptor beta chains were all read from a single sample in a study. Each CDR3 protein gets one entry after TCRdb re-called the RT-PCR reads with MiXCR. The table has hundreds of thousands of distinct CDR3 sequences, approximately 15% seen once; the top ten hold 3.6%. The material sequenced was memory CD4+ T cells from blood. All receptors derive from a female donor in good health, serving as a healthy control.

CDR3: CASSPPSGRYEQYF. The CDR3 nucleotides are TGTGCCAGCTCCCCCCCTAGCGGGAGGTACGAGCAGTACTTC. The J gene is TRBJ2-7, the V gene TRBV18; 11 bases are shared with TRBD2. The CDR3 covers 14 residues. Per the germline V gene, CDR1 is KGHSH and CDR2 is LQKENI. Trimming cost V 6 bases and J 4 bases; bases outside gene matches: 5.

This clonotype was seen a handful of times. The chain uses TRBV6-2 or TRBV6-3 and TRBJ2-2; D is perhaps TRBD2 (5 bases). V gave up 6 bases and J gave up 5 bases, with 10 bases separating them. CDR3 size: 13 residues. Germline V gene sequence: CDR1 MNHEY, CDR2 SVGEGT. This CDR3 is CASSHGVTGELFF. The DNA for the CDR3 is TGTGCCAGCAGCCACGGGGTTACCGGGGAGCTGTTTTTT.

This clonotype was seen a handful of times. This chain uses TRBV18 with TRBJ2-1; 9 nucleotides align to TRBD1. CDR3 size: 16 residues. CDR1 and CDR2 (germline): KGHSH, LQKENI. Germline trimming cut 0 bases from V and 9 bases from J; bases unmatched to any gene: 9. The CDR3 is CASSPPGTGKTGEQFF. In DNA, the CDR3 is TGTGCCAGCTCACCACCGGGGACAGGGAAAACCGGTGAGCAGTTCTTC.

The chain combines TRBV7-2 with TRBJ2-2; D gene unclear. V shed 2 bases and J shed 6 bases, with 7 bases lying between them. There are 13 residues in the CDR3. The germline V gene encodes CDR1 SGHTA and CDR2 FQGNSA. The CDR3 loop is CASSLQPAGELFF. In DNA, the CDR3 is TGTGCCAGCAGCTTACAGCCGGCCGGGGAGCTGTTTTTT.

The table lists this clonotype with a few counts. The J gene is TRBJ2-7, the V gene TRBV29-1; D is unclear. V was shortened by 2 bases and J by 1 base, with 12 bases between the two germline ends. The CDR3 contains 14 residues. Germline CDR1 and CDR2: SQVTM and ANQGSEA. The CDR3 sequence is CSVETRLPSYEQYF. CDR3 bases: TGCAGCGTTGAAACCCGATTGCCTTCCTACGAGCAGTACTTC.

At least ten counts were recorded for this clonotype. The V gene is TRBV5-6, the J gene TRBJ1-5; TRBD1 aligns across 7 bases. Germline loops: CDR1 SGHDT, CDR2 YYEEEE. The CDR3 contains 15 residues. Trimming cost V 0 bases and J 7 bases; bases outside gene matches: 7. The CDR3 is CASSLGQGSRQPQHF. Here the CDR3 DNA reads TGTGCCAGCAGCTTGGGACAGGGATCCCGACAGCCCCAGCATTTT.

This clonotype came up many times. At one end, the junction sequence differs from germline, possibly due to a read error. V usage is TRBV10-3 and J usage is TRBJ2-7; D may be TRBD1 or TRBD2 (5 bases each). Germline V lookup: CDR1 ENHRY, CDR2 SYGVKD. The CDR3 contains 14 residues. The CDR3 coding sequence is TGTGCCATCAGGCCAACGGGACGGAACAACGAACAGTACTTC. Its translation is CAIRPTGRNNEQYF.

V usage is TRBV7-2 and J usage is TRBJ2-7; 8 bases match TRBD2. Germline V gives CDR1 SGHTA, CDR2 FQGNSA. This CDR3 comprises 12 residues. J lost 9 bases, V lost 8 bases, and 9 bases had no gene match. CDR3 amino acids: CASRSGRGRQYF. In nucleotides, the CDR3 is TGTGCCAGCCGGAGCGGGAGAGGAAGGCAGTACTTC.

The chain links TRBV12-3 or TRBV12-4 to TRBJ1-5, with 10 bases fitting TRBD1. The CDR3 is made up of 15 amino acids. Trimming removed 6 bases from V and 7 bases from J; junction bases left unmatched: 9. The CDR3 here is CASSQGQGWGQPQHF. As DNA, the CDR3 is TGTGCCAGCAGCCAGGGACAGGGGTGGGGACAGCCCCAGCATTTT.

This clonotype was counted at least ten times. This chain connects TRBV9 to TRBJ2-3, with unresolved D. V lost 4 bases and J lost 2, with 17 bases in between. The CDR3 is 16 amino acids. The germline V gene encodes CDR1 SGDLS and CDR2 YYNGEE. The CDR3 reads CASSPPYSGATDTQYF. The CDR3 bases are TGTGCCAGCAGCCCTCCTTATTCGGGTGCCACAGATACGCAGTATTTT.

CDR3 residues: CASSPLDRNYGYTF. CDR3 DNA sequence: TGTGCCAGCTCACCGTTAGACAGGAACTATGGCTACACCTTC. This chain joins TRBV18 and TRBJ1-2, with D possibly being TRBD1 (6 bases). The CDR3 is 14 amino acids. With 3 bases removed from V and 2 bases from J, the gap between germline ends came to 10 bases. The germline V gene encodes CDR1 KGHSH and CDR2 LQKENI.

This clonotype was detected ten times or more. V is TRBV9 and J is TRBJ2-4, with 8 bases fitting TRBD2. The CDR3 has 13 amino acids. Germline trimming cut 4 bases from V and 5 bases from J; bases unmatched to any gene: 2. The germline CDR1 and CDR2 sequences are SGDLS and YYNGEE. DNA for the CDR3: TGTGCCAGCAGCACCGGGGGGGAAAACATTCAGTACTTC. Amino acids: CASSTGGENIQYF.